Shown below are 10 T cell receptor beta chains from a single sample sequenced in a study of shared clonotypes between healthy human individuals. Only in-frame clones appear in the TCRdb table, and some are missing; sequencing was by immunoSEQ multiplex PCR. The sample includes over 2 million clones, 85% to 95% seen only once; the top ten take 0.13%. Specimen: naive CD4+ T cells sorted from blood. Regarding subset: CD45RA+ positively selected. All receptors come from a man in his late teens or twenties in good health.

The V call is TRBV28, the J call TRBJ1-1; 7 positions agree with TRBD1. J gave up 11 bases and V 6 bases, and 6 bases lay outside the gene matches. The CDR3 extends over 11 amino acids. Per the germline V gene, CDR1 is MDHEN and CDR2 is SYDVKM. The CDR3 DNA is TGTGCCAGCAGCCTACAGGGGCTTGCTTTCTTT. Encoded protein: CASSLQGLAFF.

The chain combines TRBV4-1 with TRBJ2-7; 7 nucleotides agree with TRBD1. The germline V gene has CDR1 MGHRA and CDR2 YSYEKL. V dropped 4 bases and J dropped 3; count of bases not matched to a gene: 6. The CDR3 spans 14 residues. CDR3 coding DNA: TGCGCCAGCAGCCCCCAGGGACAGCACTACGAGCAGTACTTC. Residues: CASSPQGQHYEQYF.

The V gene is TRBV19, the J gene TRBJ2-7, with 8 bases matching TRBD1. The CDR3 extends over 12 amino acids. V shed 5 bases, J shed 6 bases, and the junction held 3 bases outside the gene matches. CDR1 LNHDA and CDR2 SQIVND come from the germline V gene (reference sequence). As DNA, the CDR3 is TGTGCCAGTAGTCCTACAGGGGGCGAGCAGTACTTC. It codes for CASSPTGGEQYF.

V gene TRBV6-1 combines with J gene TRBJ2-3; TRBD2 agrees at 9 bases. The CDR3 runs to 13 residues. Germline-derived CDR1 and CDR2 are MNHNS and SASEGT. With V trimmed by 7 bases and J by 5 bases, 4 bases remained unmatched. In nucleotides, the CDR3 is TGTGCCAGCAAGGCGGGGGGGCTAGATACGCAGTATTTT. Protein product: CASKAGGLDTQYF.

The V gene is TRBV6-5, the J gene TRBJ1-6; no definite D call. Germline V gene lookup returns CDR1 MNHEY and CDR2 SVGAGI. This CDR3 spans 14 amino acids. The ends were cut back, 8 bases at V and 0 bases at J, with 8 bases in the middle. The DNA of the CDR3 is TGTGCCAGCTCGAAAGGCTCCTATAATTCACCCCTCCACTTT. This codes for CASSKGSYNSPLHF.

In this sample, this clone turned up a few times. V and J are TRBV6-5 and TRBJ2-6; TRBD1 agrees at 7 bases. This CDR3 has 15 amino acids. The junction had 6 bases not matched to a gene; V was cut back by 10 bases and J by 0 bases. The germline V gene encodes CDR1 MNHEY and CDR2 SVGAGI. CDR3 sequence (DNA): TGTGCCACGCGGACAGGCTACTCTGGGGCCAACGTCCTGACTTTC. Amino acids: CATRTGYSGANVLTF.

The rearrangement links TRBV2 to TRBJ2-2; no definite D call. CDR1 and CDR2 (germline): SNHLY, FYNNEI. This CDR3 is built from 12 residues. Trimming stripped 6 bases from V and 3 bases from J, with 5 bases between. CDR3 DNA: TGTGCCAGCAGGACCTACACCGGGGAGCTGTTTTTT. Translation: CASRTYTGELFF.

In its sample, this clone was seen a few times. The chain uses TRBV30 and TRBJ1-1, with 8 bases aligning to TRBD1. CDR1 and CDR2 from the germline V gene are GTSNPN and SVGIG (reference sequence). The CDR3 has 14 residues. V trimming: 3 bases; J trimming: 3 bases; junction bases outside the gene matches: 6. For the CDR3, the DNA is TGTGCCTGGAGGGATACAGGGGGACACACTGAAGCTTTCTTT. As protein: CAWRDTGGHTEAFF.

The V call is TRBV28, the J call TRBJ1-6, with a weak D call TRBD1 (5 bases). Trimming removed 9 bases from V and 5 bases from J, with 14 bases in between. Germline V gene lookup returns CDR1 MDHEN and CDR2 SYDVKM. This CDR3 has 14 amino acids. CDR3 DNA sequence: TGTGCCAGTTTCCGACAGCCTAATAATTCACCCCTCCACTTT. Protein: CASFRQPNNSPLHF.

V and J are TRBV6-1 and TRBJ1-1; the D gene is possibly TRBD1 (5 bases). The CDR3 has 13 amino acids. The ends were cut back, 6 bases at V and 8 bases at J, with 16 bases in the middle. Per the germline V gene, CDR1 is MNHNS and CDR2 is SASEGT. The DNA for the CDR3 is TGTGCCAGCAGCCCCCTCATCAGGGAGGAAGCTTTCTTT. Residues: CASSPLIREEAFF.